This T cell receptor beta chain was profiled in a study of blood T cell repertoires in COVID-19. TCRdb's table, derived via immunoSEQ multiplex PCR, lists solely in-frame clones and lacks some. The sample records 200,000 to 250,000 clones, roughly 91% being singletons. This CDR3 has 15 residues. Trimming cost V 6 bases and J 4 bases; bases outside gene matches: 6. In germline, CDR1 is LNHDA, CDR2 SQIVND (reference sequence). The specimen was PBMCs or T cells enriched from blood (not recorded which). The chain has TRBV19 and TRBJ1-2; 12 bases fit TRBD1. The clonotype originates from a woman in her thirties who had recovered from COVID-19. CDR3 in DNA: TGTGCCAGTAGGGGGACAGGGGGCGATGGCTATGGCTACACCTTC. Protein sequence: CASRGTGGDGYGYTF.